Below, 18 T cell receptor beta chains from the same sample are listed, as sequenced in a study of technical replicates of blood from a handful of donors. TCRdb keeps only in-frame clones here, not all; method: immunoSEQ multiplex PCR. The sample includes around 75,000 clones, about 89% of them seen just once. Sequencing was done on a sample of T cells isolated from PBMCs. The receptor set was obtained from a human donor in good health.

The V call is TRBV5-6, the J call TRBJ1-2; D is unresolved. The CDR3 sequence is 17 residues long. V gave up 4 bases and J gave up 6 bases, with 25 bases separating them. The V gene's germline CDR1 is SGHDT and CDR2 YYEEEE. The CDR3 DNA sequence: TGTGCCAGCAGCGTGCTGAACCCTGGGAGCCCCTTCGATGGCTACACCTTC. Protein product: CASSVLNPGSPFDGYTF.

This clone was recorded only once. The V gene is TRBV28, the J gene TRBJ2-2; 7 bases agree with TRBD1. Germline CDR1 MDHEN, CDR2 SYDVKM. The CDR3 consists of 15 residues. The trim removed 6 bases at V and 2 bases at J, leaving 6 bases unmatched. CDR3 residues: CASRFGQANTGELFF. As DNA, the CDR3 is TGTGCCAGCAGATTCGGACAGGCCAACACCGGGGAGCTGTTTTTT.

This chain joins TRBV28 and TRBJ2-7; D not certain. Trimming cost V 7 bases and J 1 base, with 17 bases left between them. The CDR3 contains 15 residues. Germline V lookup: CDR1 MDHEN, CDR2 SYDVKM. The CDR3 DNA reads TGTGCCAGCAAAAGAGCCATAGGAGCTTCCTACGAGCAGTACTTC. This encodes CASKRAIGASYEQYF.

This CDR3 is CASSLLEAHYEQYF. CDR3 nucleotides: TGTGCCAGCAGCTTGCTAGAGGCCCACTACGAGCAGTACTTC. V and J are TRBV11-1 and TRBJ2-7; D not resolved. The V end lost 3 bases, the J end lost 3 bases, and 12 bases lay between the germline ends. CDR1 is SGHAT, CDR2 FQDESV, per germline (reference sequence). The CDR3 extends over 14 amino acids.

The chain employs TRBV29-1 and TRBJ2-3; 10 bases are shared with TRBD1. The CDR3 spans 16 residues. V was clipped by 4 bases and J by 4 bases; unmatched bases: 11. Germline V gene sequence: CDR1 SQVTM, CDR2 ANQGSEA. CDR3 loop: CSVVGLGTGDSDTQYF. In DNA, the CDR3 is TGCAGCGTTGTTGGCTTAGGGACAGGGGATTCAGATACGCAGTATTTT.

The J gene is TRBJ1-1, the V gene TRBV5-1; a weak D match, TRBD1 (6 bases). Germline CDR1 SGHRS, CDR2 YFSETQ. V was pared by 0 bases and J by 10 bases, with 16 bases between. This CDR3 is built from 14 residues. The CDR3 bases are TGCGCCAGCAGCTTGGGGGACACAACGGTGGGAGCTTTCTTT. Translation: CASSLGDTTVGAFF.

This clone has a single count. The V and J genes are TRBV14 and TRBJ1-2, with unresolved D. CDR1 is SGHDN and CDR2 is FVKESK in the germline V gene. The V and J ends lost 2 bases and 2 bases respectively, with 12 bases between them. The CDR3 runs to 15 residues. The CDR3 DNA sequence: TGTGCCAGCAGCCAATTGGGCTCGCCAAACTATGGCTACACCTTC. Its translation is CASSQLGSPNYGYTF.

This rearrangement joins TRBV14 to TRBJ2-6, with a tentative D call TRBD1 (6 bases). The germline V gene encodes CDR1 SGHDN and CDR2 FVKESK. Trimming shortened V by 1 base and J by 1 base, and 11 bases separated the two germline ends. The CDR3 totals 17 residues. DNA of the CDR3: TGTGCCAGCAGCCAAGTCTTCACAGGGTCTGGGGCCAACGTCCTGACTTTC. Translation gives CASSQVFTGSGANVLTF.

Remarks on this clone: The identical CDR3 is also encoded by other nucleotide sequences in the sample. This chain joins TRBV28 and TRBJ1-1, with D perhaps matching TRBD1 (6 bases). The CDR3 is 16 amino acids. The germline gives CDR1 MDHEN, CDR2 SYDVKM. Trimming removed 6 bases at V and 3 bases at J, with 20 bases between. This CDR3 reads CASSTGRGPGDTEAFF. The CDR3 nucleotides read TGTGCCAGCAGCACGGGGAGAGGGCCAGGGGACACTGAAGCTTTCTTT.

This rearrangement joins TRBV7-9 to TRBJ2-3, with D tentatively TRBD1 (5 bases). Per germline, CDR1 SEHNR and CDR2 FQNEAQ (reference sequence). Trimming left V 1 base short and J 8 bases short, with 10 bases between. This CDR3 is 13 amino acids long. CDR3 DNA: TGTGCCAGCAGCTTAGTCAGGGAAGGTACGCAGTATTTT. Protein product: CASSLVREGTQYF.

A few counts support this clone. The J gene is TRBJ2-2, the V gene TRBV9; tentatively, D is TRBD2 (6 bases). The V end lost 0 bases, the J end lost 0 bases, and 27 bases lay between the germline ends. Germline V gives CDR1 SGDLS, CDR2 YYNGEE. This CDR3 has 22 amino acids. The CDR3, as DNA: TGTGCCAGCAGCGTAGCTACTGGGGTCTTGCTAGCGCGAGATACGAACACCGGGGAGCTGTTTTTT. Amino acids: CASSVATGVLLARDTNTGELFF.

The rearrangement uses TRBV5-4 and TRBJ2-5; TRBD2 agrees at 13 bases. J was trimmed by 4 bases and V by 4 bases; bases with no gene match: 10. Germline-derived CDR1 and CDR2 are SGHNT and YYREEE (reference sequence). CDR3 size: 17 residues. DNA of the CDR3: TGTGCCAGCAGCCTTTGGACTAGCGGGGGTGAGGGAGAGACCCAGTACTTC. Translated: CASSLWTSGGEGETQYF. The full variable domain, its missing parts supplied by reference TRBV5-4 and TRBJ2-5, is ETGVTQSPTHLIKTRGQQVTLRCSSQSGHNTVSWYQQALGQGPQFIFQYYREEENGRGNFPPRFSGLQFPNYSSELNVNALELDDSALYLCASSLWTSGGEGETQYFGPGTRLLVL.

The chain couples TRBV28 to TRBJ2-5; TRBD1 might be the D (5 bases). This CDR3 contains 13 residues. Deletions cut 6 bases from V and 2 bases from J, with 10 bases between. Germline-derived CDR1 and CDR2 are MDHEN and SYDVKM. CDR3 nucleotide sequence: TGTGCCAGCAGACTCAGGGCGCAAGAGACCCAGTACTTC. The encoded protein is CASRLRAQETQYF. Looking up the rest from reference TRBV28 and TRBJ2-5 gives the full variable domain: DVKVTQSSRYLVKRTGEKVFLECVQDMDHENMFWYRQDPGLGLRLIYFSYDVKMKEKGDIPEGYSVSREKKERFSLILESASTNQTSMYLCASRLRAQETQYFGPGTRLLVL.

CDR3 sequence reads: CASSLYGENTEAFF. In DNA form, the CDR3 reads TGTGCCAGCAGTTTATATGGAGAGAACACTGAAGCTTTCTTT. The V and J genes are TRBV27 and TRBJ1-1; D call uncertain. V lost 1 base and J 1 base, leaving 7 bases between the germline ends. Germline loops: CDR1 MNHEY, CDR2 SMNVEV (reference sequence). There are 14 residues in the CDR3.

The chain uses TRBV5-1 and TRBJ2-4; 10 nucleotides agree with TRBD2. V shed 0 bases and J 6 bases; nucleotides not matched to a gene: 6. Germline V CDR1 and CDR2: SGHRS, YFSETQ. CDR3 length: 16 amino acids. CDR3 in amino acids: CASSLGLAGVLNIQYF. The DNA for the CDR3 is TGCGCCAGCAGCTTGGGTCTAGCGGGAGTATTAAACATTCAGTACTTC.

This chain uses TRBV10-1 with TRBJ2-7; 10 nucleotides line up with TRBD2. The J segment lost 5 bases and the V segment lost 1 base, leaving 5 bases of the junction unmatched. The germline V gene has CDR1 WNHNN and CDR2 SYGVQD (reference sequence). There are 15 residues in the CDR3. The CDR3 region has the DNA TGCGCCAGCAGTGAGTTCACTAGCGGGAACCACGAGCAGTACTTC. It codes for CASSEFTSGNHEQYF.

This chain links TRBV28 with TRBJ2-7, with D perhaps TRBD2 (5 bases). Trimming left V 5 bases short and J 6 bases short, with 14 bases between. The germline CDR1 and CDR2 sequences are MDHEN and SYDVKM. The CDR3 has 13 residues. CDR3 DNA: TGTGCCAGCAGTAAGCAACTAGTGGGCGAGCAGTACTTC. It codes for CASSKQLVGEQYF.

V is TRBV10-3 and J is TRBJ2-2, with D tentatively TRBD2 (5 bases). Germline assignment: CDR1 ENHRY and CDR2 SYGVKD. Trimming pared 3 bases from V and 3 bases from J, leaving 11 bases between. This CDR3 is 15 amino acids long. The CDR3 DNA is TGTGCCATCAGTGATAGTGGGAGCTACACCGGGGAGCTGTTTTTT. It specifies CAISDSGSYTGELFF.